The clone carrying this T cell receptor (beta chain) has a count of ten or more. Germline lookup yields CDR1 SQVTM and CDR2 ANQGSEA. With 5 bases clipped from V and 0 bases from J, the junction kept 4 bases outside the gene matches. The CDR3 extends over 14 amino acids. A second PCR, run for roughly 6 to 11 cycles, used a sample-barcoded 5' primer plus a J-beta primer mix. TCRdb re-analysed the 5' RACE reads in MiXCR, keeping a single row per CDR3 protein. This table has 700,000 or so distinct CDR3 sequences, around two fifths appearing once. This specimen belongs to a study of blood T cells in healthy people across ages.

The clonotype comes from a man older than 75 in good health. The rearrangement uses TRBV29-1 and TRBJ2-5; 9 bases are shared with TRBD2. Sequencing was performed on blood. CDR3 amino acids: CSVFLAGHQETQYF. The CDR3 DNA reads as TGCAGCGTTTTCCTAGCGGGACACCAAGAGACCCAGTACTTC.